These 24 T cell receptor beta chains came from one sample sequenced in a study of T-cell reconstitution after alpha-beta-depleted transplantation in children. Construction of the TCRbeta library involved unique molecular identifiers. TCRdb re-analysed the PCR reads in MiXCR, keeping a single row per CDR3 protein. The sample has almost 400,000 distinct CDR3 sequences, roughly 22% seen once. The sample in question was PBMCs from the stem cell graft donor, obtained from the stem cell graft. These receptors originate from a human donor who donated a stem cell graft to a child with acute myeloid leukemia.

The rearrangement joins TRBV28 to TRBJ2-2; D uncertain. V lost 6 bases, J lost 7 bases, and 9 bases lay in between. The length of the CDR3 is 12 residues. CDR1 is MDHEN and CDR2 is SYDVKM in the germline V gene. CDR3 protein: CASRRSVGELFF. CDR3 DNA: TGTGCCAGCAGGCGGTCAGTCGGGGAGCTGTTTTTT.

This clonotype has at least ten counts. This chain links TRBV13 with TRBJ2-3; D is undetermined. Trimming removed 5 bases from V and 3 bases from J, with 9 bases in between. Germline CDR1 is PRHDT and CDR2 is FYEKMQ (reference sequence). This CDR3 is 13 amino acids long. The CDR3 sequence is CASSPDLTDTQYF. The CDR3 DNA reads as TGTGCCAGCAGCCCCGACCTAACAGATACGCAGTATTTT. Using reference TRBV13 and TRBJ2-3 for the parts outside the CDR3, the full variable domain is AAGVIQSPRHLIKEKRETATLKCYPIPRHDTVYWYQQGPGQDPQFLISFYEKMQSDKGSIPDRFSAQQFSDYHSELNMSSLELGDSALYFCASSPDLTDTQYFGPGTRLTVL.

J is TRBJ1-2 and V is TRBV7-9; 7 positions agree with TRBD1. V dropped 5 bases and J dropped 7; count of bases not matched to a gene: 7. This CDR3 is built from 13 residues. The germline V gene encodes CDR1 SEHNR and CDR2 FQNEAQ (reference sequence). CDR3 loop: CASSTGTVGGYTF. In DNA form, the CDR3 reads TGTGCCAGCAGCACTGGGACAGTGGGTGGCTACACCTTC.

The sample holds many counts of this clonotype. This chain uses TRBV27 with TRBJ1-4; TRBD1 agrees at 8 bases. The CDR3 has 16 residues. After removal of 5 bases from V and 8 bases from J, the junction contained 13 bases not matched to a gene. The germline V gene encodes CDR1 MNHEY and CDR2 SMNVEV (reference sequence). CDR3 residues: CASSPLVDREEEKLFF. In nucleotides, the CDR3 is TGTGCCAGCAGTCCCCTCGTGGACAGGGAGGAGGAAAAACTGTTTTTT.

The sample holds a few counts of this clonotype. V is TRBV12-3 or TRBV12-4 and J is TRBJ2-2; 12 bases align to TRBD2. The CDR3 extends over 18 amino acids. Germline trimming cut 7 bases from V and 3 bases from J; bases unmatched to any gene: 12. CDR3 protein: CASTTGTSGWAYTGELFF. The CDR3 DNA is TGTGCCAGCACCACCGGGACTAGCGGGTGGGCGTACACCGGGGAGCTGTTTTTT.

This clonotype was seen many times. The chain employs TRBV18 and TRBJ2-3; TRBD1 aligns across 12 bases. V shed 0 bases and J 4 bases; nucleotides not matched to a gene: 2. CDR3 length equals 16 residues. Germline V gene sequence: CDR1 KGHSH, CDR2 LQKENI. CDR3 DNA: TGTGCCAGCTCACCACCGGGACAGGGGGCGGCAGATACGCAGTATTTT. Amino acid sequence: CASSPPGQGAADTQYF.

The genes are TRBV7-9 and TRBJ2-7; tentative D call: TRBD1 (6 bases). Germline CDR1 is SEHNR and CDR2 is FQNEAQ (reference sequence). Trimming removed 5 bases from V and 3 bases from J, with 11 bases in between. This CDR3 is built from 13 residues. This chain's CDR3 is CASSAQGNYEQYF. CDR3 nucleotide sequence: TGTGCCAGCAGCGCACAGGGAAACTACGAGCAGTACTTC. The variable domain in full, completed from reference TRBV7-9 and TRBJ2-7, reads DTGVSQNPRHKITKRGQNVTFRCDPISEHNRLYWYRQTLGQGPEFLTYFQNEAQLEKSRLLSDRFSAERPKGSFSTLEIQRTEQGDSAMYLCASSAQGNYEQYFGPGTRLTVT.

V gene TRBV24-1 combines with J gene TRBJ1-1, with TRBD1 identical over 7 bases. CDR3 size: 14 residues. From germline, CDR1 is KGHDR and CDR2 SFDVKD. V trimming: 0 bases; J trimming: 4 bases; junction bases outside the gene matches: 1. This CDR3 is CATSDLQGGTEAFF. The CDR3 coding sequence is TGTGCCACCAGTGATTTGCAGGGGGGCACTGAAGCTTTCTTT.

Of note for this clonotype: A much larger clone differs by one base, so this may be a read error. The J gene is TRBJ2-7, the V gene TRBV20-1; 9 bases align to TRBD1. Germline assignment: CDR1 DFQATT and CDR2 SNEGSKA (reference sequence). CDR3 size: 13 residues. CDR3 bases: TGCAGTACTAGAGGACAGGGGTACGACGAGCAGTACTTC. It is translated as CSTRGQGYDEQYF.

This chain links TRBV7-3 with TRBJ2-1, with D possibly being TRBD2 (6 bases). CDR3 length: 11 residues. V lost 5 bases, J lost 10 bases, and 9 bases lay in between. Per germline, CDR1 SGHTA and CDR2 FQGTGA. The CDR3 region has the DNA TGTGCCAGCAGCGGAGGGAGGGAGCAGTTCTTC. Encoded protein: CASSGGREQFF.

This clonotype was seen only a few times. V is TRBV5-6 and J is TRBJ2-5; possible D gene TRBD2, 6 bases. The germline V and J ends were trimmed by 0 bases and 1 base, with 10 bases remaining between them. This CDR3 has 15 residues. CDR1 SGHDT and CDR2 YYEEEE come from the germline V gene. The CDR3 reads CASSLGSGGQETQYF. The CDR3, as DNA: TGTGCCAGCAGCTTGGGGTCCGGGGGCCAAGAGACCCAGTACTTC.

The chain combines TRBV28 with TRBJ2-1, with a possible D match to TRBD1 (5 bases). V lost 3 bases, J lost 7 bases, and 13 bases lay in between. Germline V gene data show CDR1 as MDHEN and CDR2 as SYDVKM. The CDR3 is 14 amino acids. The CDR3 here is CASSLSNRLNEQFF. DNA for the CDR3: TGTGCCAGCAGTTTGAGCAACAGGTTGAATGAGCAGTTCTTC.

This clonotype was recorded at least ten times. This rearrangement joins TRBV29-1 to TRBJ2-6, with D unclear. CDR3 size: 14 residues. Trimming took 6 bases from V and 1 from J, leaving 10 bases between them. Looked up from germline, CDR1 is SQVTM and CDR2 is ANQGSEA. The CDR3 nucleotides read TGCAGCGTCGGAACCTCTTCTGGGGCCAACGTCCTGACTTTC. It translates to CSVGTSSGANVLTF.

The rearrangement joins TRBV9 to TRBJ1-4; perhaps TRBD1 as D (5 bases). The V and J ends lost 4 bases and 5 bases respectively, with 15 bases between them. This CDR3 region has 15 residues. Germline V CDR1 and CDR2: SGDLS, YYNGEE. The CDR3 coding sequence is TGTGCCAGCAGCCTCCCCGGGACGGGCAATGAAAAACTGTTTTTT. This translates into CASSLPGTGNEKLFF.

The chain has TRBV20-1 and TRBJ1-2; D uncertain. The germline CDR1 and CDR2 sequences are DFQATT and SNEGSKA (reference sequence). V was shortened by 6 bases and J by 0 bases, with 17 bases between the two germline ends. The CDR3 runs to 15 residues. CDR3 DNA: TGCAGTGCCCCAATGTTAAGACAAGCTAACTATGGCTACACCTTC. Residues: CSAPMLRQANYGYTF.

In this sample, this clonotype turned up many times. The chain has TRBV12-3 or TRBV12-4 and TRBJ2-3; D not resolved. The CDR3 spans 14 residues. Trimming pared 1 base from V and 2 bases from J, leaving 7 bases between. CDR3 loop: CASSLVGLTDTQYF. The CDR3 region has the DNA TGTGCCAGCAGTTTAGTAGGCCTCACAGATACGCAGTATTTT.

This clonotype was counted only a few times. V usage is TRBV12-3 or TRBV12-4 and J usage is TRBJ2-5, with 7 bases that match TRBD2. The CDR3 is 13 residues long. The junction had 5 bases not matched to a gene; V was cut back by 7 bases and J by 3 bases. This chain's CDR3 is CASTPSGKETQYF. CDR3 bases: TGTGCCAGCACGCCCAGCGGGAAAGAGACCCAGTACTTC.

This clonotype was seen a few times. This sequence joins TRBV12-3 or TRBV12-4 and TRBJ2-1; D remains ambiguous. This CDR3 has 15 residues. With 2 bases removed from V and 7 bases from J, the gap between germline ends came to 15 bases. CDR3 coding DNA: TGTGCCAGCAGTTTAATGTCCGTAGTAGGTAATGAGCAGTTCTTC. Translating gives CASSLMSVVGNEQFF.

The table lists this clonotype with a few counts. The chain combines TRBV12-3 or TRBV12-4 with TRBJ1-2, with D hard to call. The CDR3 consists of 11 residues. The germline V and J ends were trimmed by 4 bases and 8 bases, with 8 bases remaining between them. The CDR3 DNA reads TGTGCCAGCAGTTGGGGTTACGGCTACACCTTC. Protein product: CASSWGYGYTF.

The J gene is TRBJ2-1, the V gene TRBV11-2, with TRBD1 matching 7 bases. Germline V gene lookup returns CDR1 SGHAT and CDR2 FQNNGV. V trimming: 4 bases; J trimming: 4 bases; junction bases outside the gene matches: 4. CDR3 size: 14 residues. The CDR3 reads CASSSSTGYNEQFF. The CDR3 nucleotides read TGTGCCAGCAGCTCTTCGACAGGGTACAATGAGCAGTTCTTC. Filled out from reference TRBV11-2 and TRBJ2-1, the complete variable domain reads EAGVAQSPRYKIIEKRQSVAFWCNPISGHATLYWYQQILGQGPKLLIQFQNNGVVDDSQLPKDRFSAERLKGVDSTLKIQPAKLEDSAVYLCASSSSTGYNEQFFGPGTRLTVL.

This clonotype was counted at least ten times. The chain uses TRBV12-3 or TRBV12-4 and TRBJ2-1; maybe TRBD1 (5 bases). CDR3 length equals 15 residues. With 6 bases removed from V and 6 bases from J, the gap between germline ends came to 18 bases. This chain's CDR3 is CASRIQEFYSNEQFF. The CDR3 DNA follows: TGTGCCAGCAGGATACAGGAATTCTACTCCAATGAGCAGTTCTTC.

The chain carries TRBV20-1 and TRBJ2-3; D may be TRBD1 (6 bases). The CDR3 has 14 amino acids. V lost 3 bases and J 0 bases, leaving 10 bases between the germline ends. Per germline, CDR1 DFQATT and CDR2 SNEGSKA (reference sequence). The CDR3 DNA is TGCAGTGCTAGCTGGGACATAAGCACAGATACGCAGTATTTT. It translates to CSASWDISTDTQYF.

This clonotype was counted ten times or more. V gene TRBV20-1 combines with J gene TRBJ2-3; maybe TRBD2 (5 bases). The germline gives CDR1 DFQATT, CDR2 SNEGSKA (reference sequence). CDR3 length: 15 amino acids. V was clipped by 4 bases and J by 5 bases, with 19 bases between them. The CDR3 protein is CSATALGLALDTQYF. CDR3 sequence (DNA): TGCAGTGCTACAGCCCTAGGGCTAGCACTAGATACGCAGTATTTT.

The table lists this clonotype with a few counts. The chain has TRBV27 and TRBJ2-7; TRBD1 matches 9 bases. The CDR3 runs 15 residues. Germline CDR1 reads MNHEY; CDR2 reads SMNVEV (reference sequence). Unmatched junction bases numbered 3, after V lost 2 bases and J lost 1 base. CDR3 sequence: CASSLTGGRSYEQYF. CDR3 bases: TGTGCCAGCAGTTTAACAGGGGGCCGATCCTACGAGCAGTACTTC.